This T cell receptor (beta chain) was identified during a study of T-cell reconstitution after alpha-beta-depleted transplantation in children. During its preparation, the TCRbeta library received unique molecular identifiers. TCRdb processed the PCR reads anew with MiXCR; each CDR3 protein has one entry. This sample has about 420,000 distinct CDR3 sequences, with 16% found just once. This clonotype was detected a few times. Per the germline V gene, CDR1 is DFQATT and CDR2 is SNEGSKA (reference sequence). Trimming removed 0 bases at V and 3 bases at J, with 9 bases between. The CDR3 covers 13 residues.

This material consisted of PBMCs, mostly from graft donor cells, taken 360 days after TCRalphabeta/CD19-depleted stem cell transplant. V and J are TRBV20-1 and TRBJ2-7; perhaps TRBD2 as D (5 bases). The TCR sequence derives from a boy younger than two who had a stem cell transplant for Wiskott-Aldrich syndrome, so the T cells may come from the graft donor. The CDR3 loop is CSARDPGSYEQYF. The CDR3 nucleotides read TGCAGTGCTAGAGATCCGGGAAGCTACGAGCAGTACTTC.